This T cell receptor beta chain was sequenced in a study of blood T cell repertoires in COVID-19. For the study at large: Sites across the United States, Italy and Spain contributed samples from acute and convalescent COVID-19. In each case, the material was cDNA or gDNA derived from T cells, B-cell-depleted T cells, or PBMCs.

V lost 1 base to trimming and J lost 7 bases; unmatched junction nucleotides: 6. CDR1 is GTSNPN, CDR2 SVGIG, per germline (reference sequence). This CDR3 is built from 13 residues. Per the original data handling: Counts of nucleated cells, estimated from reference gene primer amplification, were obtained. The method was immunoSEQ multiplex PCR; TCRdb's version includes in-frame clones alone and lacks a portion of them. Clone size and V and J calls were adopted from that table, with D and trimming inferred from the DNA. The sample carries about 64,000 clones, 86% recorded once. The receptor's source is a man aged 35-49 years with acute or convalescent COVID-19. The sequencing input was peripheral blood. The rearrangement uses TRBV30 and TRBJ2-5, with 7 bases that match TRBD1. The CDR3 loop reads CAWSGQGVGTQYF. CDR3 DNA: TGTGCCTGGAGTGGACAGGGCGTGGGGACCCAGTACTTC.